Only a few counts were recorded for the clone carrying this T cell receptor (beta chain). Its antigen is as yet unknown. The data derive from a study of CD8+ T cells in alopecia areata. Study-wide results and limits: Scalp sequencing captures resident alphabeta T cells of normal skin too.

The treatment: oral pan-JAK inhibitor, 5-10 mg twice daily. CDR3 size: 13 residues. Germline V gives CDR1 SQVTM, CDR2 ANQGSEA. V gave up 0 bases and J gave up 1 base, with 6 bases separating them. Following extraction, RNA underwent reverse transcription to cDNA, which served as the sequencing template. Clones were sequenced by immunoSEQ multiplex PCR, and TCRdb holds only the in-frame ones, with some missing. The sample consists of about 160,000 clones, roughly two thirds of them appearing once. This material consisted of CD4+ T cells sorted from blood, taken at week 4, from a patient treated with tofacitinib. The chain joins TRBV29-1 to TRBJ1-1; D gene uncertain. The source of this sequence is a human donor with alopecia areata. CDR3 sequence reads: CSVEENRNTEAFF. The CDR3 DNA sequence: TGCAGCGTTGAAGAAAACAGGAACACTGAAGCTTTCTTT.